This T cell receptor (beta chain) was captured by sequencing in a study of cytomegalovirus exposure and HLA in healthy donors. V dropped 1 base and J dropped 6; count of bases not matched to a gene: 6. The CDR3 runs 15 residues. Germline CDR1 SGHNT, CDR2 YYREEE (reference sequence). In the PCR, 60 Vbeta and 13 Jbeta primers were used. TCRdb keeps only in-frame clones here, not all; method: immunoSEQ multiplex PCR. The data contain 150,000 or so clones, around three quarters of them singletons. Healthy people donating bone marrow made up the donors. Sequenced: PBMCs. This receptor was identified in a man aged 50-60 years in good health and CMV-seropositive. This chain links TRBV5-4 with TRBJ2-1, with 8 bases lining up with TRBD2. CDR3 DNA sequence: TGTGCCAGCAGCTTGATCGGGGGGGCCACCAATGAGCAGTTCTTC. As protein: CASSLIGGATNEQFF. Together with reference TRBV5-4 and TRBJ2-1, the CDR3 gives the full variable domain: ETGVTQSPTHLIKTRGQQVTLRCSSQSGHNTVSWYQQALGQGPQFIFQYYREEENGRGNFPPRFSGLQFPNYSSELNVNALELDDSALYLCASSLIGGATNEQFFGPGTRLTVL.